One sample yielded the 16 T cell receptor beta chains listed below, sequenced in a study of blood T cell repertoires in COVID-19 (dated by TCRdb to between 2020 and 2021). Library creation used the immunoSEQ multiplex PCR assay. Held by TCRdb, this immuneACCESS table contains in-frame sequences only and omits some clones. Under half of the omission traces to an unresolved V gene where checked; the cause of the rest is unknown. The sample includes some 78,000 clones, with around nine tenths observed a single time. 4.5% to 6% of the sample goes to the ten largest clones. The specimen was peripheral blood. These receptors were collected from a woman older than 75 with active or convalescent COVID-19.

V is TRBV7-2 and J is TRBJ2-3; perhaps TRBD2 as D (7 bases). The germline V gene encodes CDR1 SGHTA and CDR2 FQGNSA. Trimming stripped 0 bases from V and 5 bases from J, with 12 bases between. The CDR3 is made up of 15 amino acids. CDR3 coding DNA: TGTGCCAGCAGCTTAGCGGGGGGGCAGGGAGATACGCAGTATTTT. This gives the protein CASSLAGGQGDTQYF. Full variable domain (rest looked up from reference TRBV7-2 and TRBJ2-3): GAGVSQSPSNKVTEKGKDVELRCDPISGHTALYWYRQSLGQGLEFLIYFQGNSAPDKSGLPSDRFSAERTGGSVSTLTIQRTQQEDSAVYLCASSLAGGQGDTQYFGPGTRLTVL.

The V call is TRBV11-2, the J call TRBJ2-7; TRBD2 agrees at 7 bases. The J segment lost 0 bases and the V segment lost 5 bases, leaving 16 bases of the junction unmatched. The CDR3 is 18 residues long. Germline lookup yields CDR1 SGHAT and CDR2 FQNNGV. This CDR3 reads CASSPPRGSGHRSYEQYF. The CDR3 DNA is TGTGCCAGCAGCCCCCCACGGGGTAGCGGGCACCGCTCCTACGAGCAGTACTTC.

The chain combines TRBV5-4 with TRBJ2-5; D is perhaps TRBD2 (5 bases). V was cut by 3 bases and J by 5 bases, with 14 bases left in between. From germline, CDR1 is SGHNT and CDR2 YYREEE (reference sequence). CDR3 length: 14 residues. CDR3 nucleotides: TGTGCCAGCAGCTCAACAAGCAGGAGGGAGACCCAGTACTTC. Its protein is CASSSTSRRETQYF.

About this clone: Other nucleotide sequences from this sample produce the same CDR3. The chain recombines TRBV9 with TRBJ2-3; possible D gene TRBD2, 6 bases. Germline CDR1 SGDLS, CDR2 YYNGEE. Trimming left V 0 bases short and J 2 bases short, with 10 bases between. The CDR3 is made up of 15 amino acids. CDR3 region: CASSVAAGSTDTQYF. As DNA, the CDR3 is TGTGCCAGCAGCGTAGCTGCGGGGTCCACAGATACGCAGTATTTT.

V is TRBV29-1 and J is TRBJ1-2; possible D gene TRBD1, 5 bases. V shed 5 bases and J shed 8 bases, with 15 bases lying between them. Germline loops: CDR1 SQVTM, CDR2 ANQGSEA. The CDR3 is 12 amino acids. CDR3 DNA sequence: TGCAGCGTTCGGCAGGGCGGTGTGGGCTACACCTTC. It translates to CSVRQGGVGYTF.

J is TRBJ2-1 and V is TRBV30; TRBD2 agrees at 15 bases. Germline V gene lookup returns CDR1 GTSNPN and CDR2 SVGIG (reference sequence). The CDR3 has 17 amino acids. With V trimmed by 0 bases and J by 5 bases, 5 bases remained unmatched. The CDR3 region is CAWSVWTSGGVNNEQFF. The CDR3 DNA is TGTGCCTGGAGTGTATGGACTAGCGGGGGGGTTAACAATGAGCAGTTCTTC.

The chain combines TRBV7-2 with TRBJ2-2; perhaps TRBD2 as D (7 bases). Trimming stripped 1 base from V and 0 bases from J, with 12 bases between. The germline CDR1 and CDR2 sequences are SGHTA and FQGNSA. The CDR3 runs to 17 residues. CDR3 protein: CASSLGGGAANTGELFF. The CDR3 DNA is TGTGCCAGCAGCTTAGGTGGGGGGGCTGCGAACACCGGGGAGCTGTTTTTT.

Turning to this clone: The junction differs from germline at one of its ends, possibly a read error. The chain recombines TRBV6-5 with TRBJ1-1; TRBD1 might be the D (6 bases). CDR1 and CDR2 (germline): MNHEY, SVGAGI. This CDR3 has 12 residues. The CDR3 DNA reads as TGTGCCAGCAGTGACTCCATAGGGGGAGCTTTCTTT. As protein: CASSDSIGGAFF.

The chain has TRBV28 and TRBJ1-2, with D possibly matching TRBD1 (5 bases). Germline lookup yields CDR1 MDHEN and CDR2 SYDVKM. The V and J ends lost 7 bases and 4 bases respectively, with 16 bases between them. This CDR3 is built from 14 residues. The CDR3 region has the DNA TGTGCCAGCACCCAGGGAGGCGCAGGCTATGGCTACACCTTC. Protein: CASTQGGAGYGYTF.

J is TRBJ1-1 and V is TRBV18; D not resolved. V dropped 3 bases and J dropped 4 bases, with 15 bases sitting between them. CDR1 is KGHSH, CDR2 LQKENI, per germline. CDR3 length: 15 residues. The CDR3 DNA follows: TGTGCCAGCTCACCCCGGGAGGGTATGGGCACTGAAGCTTTCTTT. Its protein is CASSPREGMGTEAFF.

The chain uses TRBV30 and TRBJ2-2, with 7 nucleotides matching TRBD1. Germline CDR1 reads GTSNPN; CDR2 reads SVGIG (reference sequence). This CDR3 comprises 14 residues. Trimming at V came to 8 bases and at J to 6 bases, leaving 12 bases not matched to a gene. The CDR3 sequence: CALTGTSLAGELFF. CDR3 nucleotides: TGTGCCCTGACAGGGACCTCCTTGGCCGGGGAGCTGTTTTTT.

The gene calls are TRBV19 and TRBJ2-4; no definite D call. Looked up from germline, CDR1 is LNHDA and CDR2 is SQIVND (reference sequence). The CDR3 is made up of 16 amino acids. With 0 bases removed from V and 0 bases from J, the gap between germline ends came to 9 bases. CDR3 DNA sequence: TGTGCCAGTAGTATAGAAGGAGCAATAGCCAAAAACATTCAGTACTTC. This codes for CASSIEGAIAKNIQYF.

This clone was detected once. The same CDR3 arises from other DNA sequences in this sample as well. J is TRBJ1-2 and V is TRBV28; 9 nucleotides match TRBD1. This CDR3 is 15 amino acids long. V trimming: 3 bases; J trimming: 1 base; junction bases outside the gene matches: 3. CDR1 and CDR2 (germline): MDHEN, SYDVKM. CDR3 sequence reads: CASSFGGQGNYGYTF. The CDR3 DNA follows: TGTGCCAGCAGTTTCGGGGGACAGGGTAACTATGGCTACACCTTC.

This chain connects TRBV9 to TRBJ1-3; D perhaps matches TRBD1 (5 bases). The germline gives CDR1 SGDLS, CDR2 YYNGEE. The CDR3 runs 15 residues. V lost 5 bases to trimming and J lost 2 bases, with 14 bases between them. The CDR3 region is CASSVGGIPGNTIYF. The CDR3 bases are TGTGCCAGCAGTGTGGGGGGGATTCCTGGAAACACCATATATTTT.

The CDR3 coding sequence is TGTGCCAGCAGCTTAGTAGTAGCGTCAGATACGCAGTATTTT. Its protein is CASSLVVASDTQYF. The rearrangement joins TRBV7-2 to TRBJ2-3, with D possibly being TRBD2 (5 bases). CDR1 is SGHTA, CDR2 FQGNSA, per germline. This CDR3 has 14 residues. V was cut by 1 base and J by 4 bases, with 9 bases left in between.

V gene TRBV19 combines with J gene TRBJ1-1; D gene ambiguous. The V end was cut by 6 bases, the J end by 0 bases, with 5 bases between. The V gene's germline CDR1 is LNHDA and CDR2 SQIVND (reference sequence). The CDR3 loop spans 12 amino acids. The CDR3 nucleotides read TGTGCCAGTAGATTCATGAACACTGAAGCTTTCTTT. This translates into CASRFMNTEAFF.